The clone carrying this T cell receptor (beta chain) has a handful of counts. Described treatment: oral pan-JAK inhibitor, 5-10 mg twice daily. The data were taken from a study of CD8+ T cells in alopecia areata. Whole-study context: Treated patients' severity was scored by percentage of affected scalp area.

The sequencing template was cDNA reverse transcribed from extracted RNA. TCRdb's table, derived via immunoSEQ multiplex PCR, lists solely in-frame clones and lacks some. The sample contains 90,000 to 120,000 clones, around 84% of which appear only once. Trimming stripped 0 bases from V and 3 bases from J, with 10 bases between. The CDR3 is 15 amino acids. Looked up from germline, CDR1 is SGHTA and CDR2 is FQGNSA. This TCR was recovered from a human donor with alopecia areata. Sequences were derived from CD8+ T cells sorted from blood, sampled at week 24, from a patient treated with tofacitinib. This rearrangement joins TRBV7-2 to TRBJ2-3, with D possibly TRBD1 on 6 matching bases. The CDR3 nucleotides read TGTGCCAGCAGCTTAGCAACAGGGCGTACAGATACGCAGTATTTT. Its translation is CASSLATGRTDTQYF.